One sample yielded the 9 T cell receptor beta chains listed below, sequenced in a study of blood T cells in healthy people across ages. A second PCR of 7 to 11 cycles used a sample-barcoded 5' primer and a J-beta primer mix. TCRdb independently ran MiXCR on the 5' RACE reads; one entry per CDR3 protein. The sample contains some 1.5 million distinct CDR3 sequences, roughly 27% of which appear only once. Sample: blood. The source is a woman aged 25 to 39 in good health.

This clonotype came up many times. At one boundary the junction diverges from the germline segment, which might be a read error. DNA for the CDR3: TGTGCCAGCAGCTCTCCTACAGATACGCAGTATTTT. Encoded protein: CASSSPTDTQYF. The chain carries TRBV5-1 and TRBJ2-3; D unclear. Germline V CDR1 and CDR2: SGHRS, YFSETQ. The CDR3 extends over 12 amino acids. Complete variable domain (other parts from reference TRBV5-1 and TRBJ2-3): KAGVTQTPRYLIKTRGQQVTLSCSPISGHRSVSWYQQTPGQGLQFLFEYFSETQRNKGNFPGRFSGRQFSNSRSEMNVSTLELGDSALYLCASSSPTDTQYFGPGTRLTVL.

The chain has TRBV9 and TRBJ1-4, with 7 bases lining up with TRBD1. The CDR3 has 15 residues. Germline V gene lookup returns CDR1 SGDLS and CDR2 YYNGEE. V shed 4 bases, J shed 5 bases, and the junction held 8 bases outside the gene matches. CDR3 loop: CASSHQGEGNEKLFF. CDR3 sequence (DNA): TGTGCCAGCAGCCACCAGGGGGAGGGAAATGAAAAACTGTTTTTT.

This clonotype was seen a handful of times. This chain links TRBV15 with TRBJ2-7; perhaps TRBD1 as D (5 bases). CDR1 is LNHNV and CDR2 is YYDKDF in the germline V gene (reference sequence). The CDR3 is made up of 14 amino acids. V was shortened by 7 bases and J by 4 bases, with 17 bases between the two germline ends. In DNA, the CDR3 is TGTGCCACCACCACCCCCGGACACTTATACGAGCAGTACTTC. Residues: CATTTPGHLYEQYF.

There are many counts of this clonotype. The gene calls are TRBV27 and TRBJ2-7; TRBD2 agrees at 7 bases. Germline CDR1 MNHEY, CDR2 SMNVEV (reference sequence). Trimming at V came to 3 bases and at J to 0 bases, leaving 5 bases not matched to a gene. This CDR3 spans 15 amino acids. The CDR3, as DNA: TGTGCCAGCAGTTTCGTAGGCGGGAGCTCCTACGAGCAGTACTTC. This codes for CASSFVGGSSYEQYF.

Only a few counts were recorded for this clonotype. The chain joins TRBV10-3 to TRBJ2-1, with D perhaps matching TRBD2 (5 bases). Germline-derived CDR1 and CDR2 are ENHRY and SYGVKD. The CDR3 totals 13 residues. Trimming pared 6 bases from V and 12 bases from J, leaving 18 bases between. This chain's CDR3 is CAISRADLDGQFF. In DNA form, the CDR3 reads TGTGCCATCAGCCGAGCGGACCTGGATGGGCAGTTCTTC.

This clonotype has ten or more counts. The chain couples TRBV20-1 to TRBJ1-2; D remains unclear. CDR3 length: 13 residues. Germline V CDR1 and CDR2: DFQATT, SNEGSKA (reference sequence). V was shortened by 0 bases and J by 9 bases, with 14 bases between the two germline ends. The CDR3 DNA follows: TGCAGTGCTAGAGAGACGGAGCGAATGCGCTACACCTTC. Translating it yields CSARETERMRYTF.

This clonotype has at least ten counts. CDR3 DNA sequence: TGTGCCAGCAGTCTGACAGGGGACAACGACGAGCAGTACTTC. Translation gives CASSLTGDNDEQYF. V gene TRBV6-6 combines with J gene TRBJ2-7; 8 nucleotides align to TRBD1. Germline V gene data show CDR1 as MNHNY and CDR2 as SVGAGI (reference sequence). There are 14 residues in the CDR3. The V and J ends lost 5 bases and 5 bases, in that order; junction bases with no gene match: 8.

There are a few counts of this clonotype. This chain joins TRBV11-2 and TRBJ2-5; 8 nucleotides agree with TRBD2. The J call is doubtful: the DNA matches TRBJ2-7 better. The CDR3 runs to 15 residues. Germline CDR1 SGHAT, CDR2 FQNNGV. CDR3 loop: CASSLDGAGVDEQYF. For the CDR3, the DNA is TGTGCCAGCAGCTTAGATGGAGCGGGAGTGGACGAGCAGTACTTC.

This clonotype showed up just a few times. The V gene is TRBV4-1, the J gene TRBJ1-2; D perhaps matches TRBD1 (6 bases). Germline V gives CDR1 MGHRA, CDR2 YSYEKL. Trimming stripped 3 bases from V and 6 bases from J, with 26 bases between. This CDR3 contains 18 residues. CDR3 sequence reads: CASSQAILFGGRRNGYTF. DNA of the CDR3: TGCGCCAGCAGCCAGGCCATCCTATTTGGGGGGCGACGGAATGGCTACACCTTC.